This paragraph covers one T cell receptor beta chain sequence. As yet, its antigen is unknown. Study results and caveats: Tumor Tregs overlapped most with tumor, then blood, naive CD4+ cells. In terms of TCR gene usage, tumor memory CD4+ T cells clustered together with blood and lymph node memory CD4+ cells, as well as with lymph node naive CD4+ cells. The larger-cohort validation was restricted to a single TCR beta V-J rearrangement rather than whole repertoires.

Constant-region reverse primers amplified full-length variable regions, followed by semi-nested Nested Universal Primer A PCR. TCRdb recomputed calls from the 5' RACE reads with MiXCR, one row per CDR3 protein. This sample carries about 10,000 distinct CDR3 sequences, about 51% of them seen once, and the ten largest clones take around 11%. The V end lost 1 base, the J end lost 1 base, and 2 bases lay between the germline ends. The CDR3 length is 12 residues. The germline V gene encodes CDR1 GTSNPN and CDR2 SVGIG (reference sequence). This receptor was identified in a female donor with breast cancer. This rearrangement joins TRBV30 to TRBJ1-5; no clear D. Sequenced input: tumor-infiltrating naive CD4+ T cells sorted from the breast tumor. Noted subset: naive CD4+ T cells, CD4+CD45RA+CD25-. DNA for the CDR3: TGTGCCTGGAGTGACAGCAATCAGCCCCAGCATTTT. The encoded protein is CAWSDSNQPQHF.